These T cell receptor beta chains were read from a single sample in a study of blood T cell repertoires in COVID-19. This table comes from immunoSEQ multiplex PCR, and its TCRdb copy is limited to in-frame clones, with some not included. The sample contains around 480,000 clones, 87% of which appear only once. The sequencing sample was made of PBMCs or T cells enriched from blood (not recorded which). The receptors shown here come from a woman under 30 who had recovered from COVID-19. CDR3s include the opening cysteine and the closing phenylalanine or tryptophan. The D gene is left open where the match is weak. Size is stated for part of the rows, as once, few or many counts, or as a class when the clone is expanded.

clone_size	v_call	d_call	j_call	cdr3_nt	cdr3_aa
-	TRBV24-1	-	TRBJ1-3	TGTGCCACCAGTTGCACGGAGACTGGAAACACCATATATTTT	CATSCTETGNTIYF
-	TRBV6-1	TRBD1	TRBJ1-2	TGTGCCAGCAGTGAACAACCGGGACAGGCTAACTATGGCTACACCTTC	CASSEQPGQANYGYTF
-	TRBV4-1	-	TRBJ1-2	TGCGCCAGCAGCCACCGGACAGATAGTGATAACTATGGCTACACCTTC	CASSHRTDSDNYGYTF
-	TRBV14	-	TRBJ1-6	TGTGCCAGCAGCCTATATTCGAATTCACCCCTCCACTTT	CASSLYSNSPLHF
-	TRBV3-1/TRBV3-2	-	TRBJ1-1	TGTGCCAGCAGCCTTCAACTCGACAAGGAAGCTTTCTTT	CASSLQLDKEAFF
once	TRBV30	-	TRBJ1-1	TGTGCCTGGAATCCCATGAACACTGAAGCTTTCTTT	CAWNPMNTEAFF
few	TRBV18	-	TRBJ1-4	TGTGCCAGCTCACCACAGCACAGCTCTAATGAAAAACTGTTTTTT	CASSPQHSSNEKLFF
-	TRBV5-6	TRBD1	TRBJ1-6	TGTGCCAGCAGCCGACAGGGGCGTTATAATTCACCCCTCCACTTT	CASSRQGRYNSPLHF
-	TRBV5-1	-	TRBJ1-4	TGCGCCAGCGGCAGGATTGAGAATGAAAAACTGTTTTTT	CASGRIENEKLFF
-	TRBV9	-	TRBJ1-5	TGTGCCAGCAGCCCGACTTCGCTTTTTAATCAGCCCCAGCATTTT	CASSPTSLFNQPQHF
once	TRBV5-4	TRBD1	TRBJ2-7	TGTGCCAGCAGTTTAATTGGGACAGGCAACGAGCAGTACTTC	CASSLIGTGNEQYF
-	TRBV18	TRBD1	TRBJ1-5	TGTGCCAGCTCATCCAGGGGGGCGATGGAGCCCCAGCATTTT	CASSSRGAMEPQHF
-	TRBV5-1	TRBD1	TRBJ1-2	TGCGCCAGCAGCTGGGGGACAGGGGAAGGGTCTGAGGGCTACACCTTC	CASSWGTGEGSEGYTF
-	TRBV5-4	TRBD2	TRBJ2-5	TGTGCCAGCAGCTTGAGAGCGGGGGGGCCAGAGACCCAGTACTTC	CASSLRAGGPETQYF
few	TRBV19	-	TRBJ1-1	TGTGCCAGTAGTATCCGAGGACAGCTTGAAGCTTTCTTT	CASSIRGQLEAFF
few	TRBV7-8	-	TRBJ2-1	TGTGCCAGCAGCTTAGACAGGTCGAGCCTAGTAAGCTCCTACAATGAGCAGTTCTTC	CASSLDRSSLVSSYNEQFF
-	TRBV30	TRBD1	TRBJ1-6	TGTGCCTGGAGGCAGGGGGCCGGGACAGATAATTCACCCCTCCACTTT	CAWRQGAGTDNSPLHF
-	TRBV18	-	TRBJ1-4	TGTGCCAGCTCAACGGGGAGTCTAAAGGAAAAACTGTTTTTT	CASSTGSLKEKLFF
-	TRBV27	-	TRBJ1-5	TGTGCCAGCAGTCCCATAGACCGGGAGCAGCTGCCCCAGCATTTT	CASSPIDREQLPQHF
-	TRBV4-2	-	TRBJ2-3	TGTGCCAGCAGCCAAGATATCTTTAACAGGGAGGGTTTAGGGGATACGCAGTATTTT	CASSQDIFNREGLGDTQYF
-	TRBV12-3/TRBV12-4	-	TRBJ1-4	TGTGCCAGCAGACTAGACACCGAGGAAAAACTGTTTTTT	CASRLDTEEKLFF
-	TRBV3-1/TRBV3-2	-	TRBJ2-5	TGTGCCAGCAAAGCGAATACCCAAGAGACCCAGTACTTC	CASKANTQETQYF
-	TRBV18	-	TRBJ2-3	TGTGCCAGCTCCCAACAGGGATTGTATACGCAGTATTTT	CASSQQGLYTQYF
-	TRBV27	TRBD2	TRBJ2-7	TGTGCCAGCAGTTCGGGAGGGGTGATCTACTTC	CASSSGGVIYF
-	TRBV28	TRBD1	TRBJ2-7	TGTGCCAGCACCGACCCCGGGACAGGGCATGAGCAGTACTTC	CASTDPGTGHEQYF
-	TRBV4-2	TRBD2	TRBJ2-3	TGTGCCAGCAGCCAAGATTGGTCGGCGGGGGGGCTTAGAGATACGCAGTATTTT	CASSQDWSAGGLRDTQYF
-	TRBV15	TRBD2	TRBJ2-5	TGTGCCACCAGCAAGGGACTAGCGGACGCTGGTTCCCCCGAGACCCAGTACTTC	CATSKGLADAGSPETQYF
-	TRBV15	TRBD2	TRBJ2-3	TGTGCCACCAGCAGTGGCGGGGGGGGACCAGATACGCAGTATTTT	CATSSGGGGPDTQYF
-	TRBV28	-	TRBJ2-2	TGTGCCAGCATAACTGAGAACACCGGGGAGCTGTTTTTT	CASITENTGELFF
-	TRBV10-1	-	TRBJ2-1	TGCGCCTTCTGCGGACTTCGCAATGAGCAGTTCTTC	CAFCGLRNEQFF
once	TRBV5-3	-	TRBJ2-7	TGTGCCAGAAGCCCCCTCGGACTACTCTACGAGCAGTACTTC	CARSPLGLLYEQYF
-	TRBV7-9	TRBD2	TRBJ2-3	TGTGCCAGCAGCTTAGGCAGCGGGGGGCGAACAGATACGCAGTATTTT	CASSLGSGGRTDTQYF
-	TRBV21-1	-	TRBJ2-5	TGTGCCAGCAGCAAATCCGAGACTAAAGAGACCCAGTACTTC	CASSKSETKETQYF
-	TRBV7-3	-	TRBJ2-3	TGTGCCAGCAGCTTAGGGGGGGCCGTGACAGATACGCAGTATTTT	CASSLGGAVTDTQYF
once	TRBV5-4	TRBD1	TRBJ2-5	TGTGCCAGCAGCCAAGGGGGCTCCGGGGAGACCCAGTACTTC	CASSQGGSGETQYF
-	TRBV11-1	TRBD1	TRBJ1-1	TGTGCCAGCACCAAATCGGGACAGGGGGGATCGGCTTTCTTT	CASTKSGQGGSAFF
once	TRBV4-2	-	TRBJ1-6	TGTGCCAGCAGCCCTTTCGGTCTGGGGAGCTCCTATAATTCACCCCTCCACTTT	CASSPFGLGSSYNSPLHF
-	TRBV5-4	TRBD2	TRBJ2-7	TGTGCCAGCAGCTTCCCCGGGGGGAGGAACGAGCAGTACTTC	CASSFPGGRNEQYF
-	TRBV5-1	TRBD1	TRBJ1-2	TGCGCCAGCAGCCCGACAGGGGGCGCTTTGGGTGACTACACCTTC	CASSPTGGALGDYTF
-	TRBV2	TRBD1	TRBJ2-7	TGTGCCAGCAGAATCAATCCGGGACAGGGGGTACCTTACTTC	CASRINPGQGVPYF